Following are 15 T cell receptor beta chains from one sample sequenced in a study of cytomegalovirus exposure and HLA in healthy donors. The protocol was immunoSEQ multiplex PCR, while the TCRdb copy is restricted to in-frame clones and leaves out a portion. The data hold 60,000 to 70,000 clones, with approximately 92% observed a single time. Material: PBMCs. Receptors originate from a man younger than 35 in good health and CMV-seropositive.

The V call is TRBV2, the J call TRBJ2-2, with TRBD1 as a possible D gene (6 bases). CDR1 SNHLY and CDR2 FYNNEI come from the germline V gene. The V end lost 7 bases, the J end lost 1 base, and 10 bases lay between the germline ends. The CDR3 runs 14 residues. The DNA for the CDR3 is TGTGCCAGCAACCAGGGGTTGAACACCGGGGAGCTGTTTTTT. This encodes CASNQGLNTGELFF.

In this sample, this clone turned up a few times. The chain links TRBV4-2 to TRBJ2-3; a possible D gene is TRBD2 (5 bases). The CDR3 is 13 amino acids. The V and J ends lost 2 bases and 6 bases respectively, with 9 bases between them. Germline assignment: CDR1 LGHNA and CDR2 YNFKEQ. This chain's CDR3 is CASSQTSSDTQYF. As DNA, the CDR3 is TGTGCCAGCAGCCAAACTAGTTCCGATACGCAGTATTTT.

The V call is TRBV30, the J call TRBJ1-4, with TRBD1 as a possible D gene (6 bases). V lost 0 bases to trimming and J lost 4 bases, with 12 bases between them. CDR3 length: 15 amino acids. From germline, CDR1 is GTSNPN and CDR2 SVGIG (reference sequence). CDR3: CAWSVLGALNEKLFF. CDR3 DNA: TGTGCCTGGAGTGTACTGGGGGCTCTTAATGAAAAACTGTTTTTT. The variable domain in full, with the rest retrieved from reference TRBV30 and TRBJ1-4, is SQTIHQWPATLVQPVGSPLSLECTVEGTSNPNLYWYRQAAGRGLQLLFYSVGIGQISSEVPQNLSASRPQDRQFILSSKKLLLSDSGFYLCAWSVLGALNEKLFFGSGTQLSVL.

The chain combines TRBV5-1 with TRBJ1-2, with D perhaps matching TRBD1 (5 bases). The CDR3 spans 12 residues. From germline, CDR1 is SGHRS and CDR2 YFSETQ. The germline V and J ends were trimmed by 0 bases and 8 bases, with 8 bases remaining between them. CDR3 in DNA: TGCGCCAGCAGCTTGGAACAGGAAGGCTACACCTTC. Protein: CASSLEQEGYTF.

J is TRBJ2-7 and V is TRBV14; D is possibly TRBD2 (5 bases). V was pared by 1 base and J by 6 bases, with 13 bases between. Germline V lookup: CDR1 SGHDN, CDR2 FVKESK. The CDR3 extends over 14 amino acids. The CDR3 DNA follows: TGTGCCAGCAGCCAAGTGAGGAGGTCGGGCGAGCAGTACTTC. Encoded protein: CASSQVRRSGEQYF.

V and J are TRBV29-1 and TRBJ2-7; D not certain. Looked up from germline, CDR1 is SQVTM and CDR2 is ANQGSEA. The germline V and J ends were trimmed by 4 bases and 2 bases, with 9 bases remaining between them. The CDR3 runs to 12 residues. CDR3 loop: CSVGTVTYEQYF. DNA for the CDR3: TGCAGCGTTGGAACGGTGACCTACGAGCAGTACTTC.

This clone showed up just a few times. Here the CDR3 DNA reads TGTGCCTGGAGCCGCACGGGGAGTTCCCAAGAGACCCAGTACTTC. It translates to CAWSRTGSSQETQYF. The rearrangement links TRBV30 to TRBJ2-5, with a weak D call TRBD2 (5 bases). The CDR3 has 15 amino acids. Trimming cost V 3 bases and J 1 base, with 15 bases left between them. The germline V gene encodes CDR1 GTSNPN and CDR2 SVGIG (reference sequence).

V gene TRBV30 combines with J gene TRBJ1-5; 9 bases match TRBD1. There are 12 residues in the CDR3. CDR1 and CDR2 (germline): GTSNPN, SVGIG (reference sequence). Germline trimming cut 6 bases from V and 6 bases from J; bases unmatched to any gene: 3. The CDR3 loop is CACGGQGQPQHF. CDR3 nucleotides: TGTGCCTGCGGGGGACAGGGTCAGCCCCAGCATTTT.

This rearrangement joins TRBV5-1 to TRBJ1-5; 8 positions match TRBD1. Germline loops: CDR1 SGHRS, CDR2 YFSETQ. CDR3 length: 13 residues. J was trimmed by 6 bases and V by 5 bases; bases with no gene match: 4. The CDR3 region is CASSRTGSQPQHF. CDR3 nucleotides: TGCGCCAGCAGTAGGACAGGGAGTCAGCCCCAGCATTTT.

This clone was found once. The V call is TRBV5-1, the J call TRBJ1-1, with D perhaps TRBD1 (6 bases). Germline lookup yields CDR1 SGHRS and CDR2 YFSETQ. The CDR3 extends over 14 amino acids. The V end lost 4 bases, the J end lost 1 base, and 11 bases lay between the germline ends. The CDR3, as DNA: TGCGCCAGCAGCAAGGGACAATCGAACACTGAAGCTTTCTTT. It yields the protein CASSKGQSNTEAFF.

The chain is built from TRBV2 and TRBJ1-2; TRBD1 matches at 8 bases. Trimming at V came to 8 bases and at J to 4 bases, leaving 12 bases not matched to a gene. The CDR3 length is 15 residues. Germline CDR1 and CDR2: SNHLY and FYNNEI. CDR3 sequence reads: CASDTTGGRIYGYTF. The CDR3 bases are TGTGCCAGCGATACCACAGGGGGGCGGATCTATGGCTACACCTTC.

J is TRBJ1-2 and V is TRBV7-3; TRBD1 is a possible D gene (6 bases). Between the trimmed V and J ends, which lost 5 bases and 8 bases, there was a span of 15 bases. The CDR3 loop spans 13 amino acids. Germline CDR1 and CDR2: SGHTA and FQGTGA. The DNA for the CDR3 is TGTGCCAGCAGCCTCCAACAGGGTGGAGGCTACACCTTC. This encodes CASSLQQGGGYTF.

J is TRBJ1-4 and V is TRBV6-4, with 7 bases lining up with TRBD1. The V segment lost 6 bases and the J segment 2 bases; nucleotides outside the gene matches: 6. CDR1 MRHNA and CDR2 SNTAGT come from the germline V gene. The CDR3 extends over 15 amino acids. CDR3 residues: CASRVQGRTNEKLFF. In DNA form, the CDR3 reads TGTGCCAGCAGAGTACAGGGGCGGACTAATGAAAAACTGTTTTTT.

The chain couples TRBV5-1 to TRBJ2-7, with TRBD1 identical over 9 bases. V was pared by 7 bases and J by 5 bases, with 10 bases of the junction left unmatched. This CDR3 is built from 14 residues. Germline V CDR1 and CDR2: SGHRS, YFSETQ. The CDR3 region is CASWTGTGTNEQYF. CDR3 bases: TGCGCCAGCTGGACCGGGACAGGGACAAACGAGCAGTACTTC.

This rearrangement joins TRBV7-9 to TRBJ2-7; 14 bases are shared with TRBD2. CDR1 and CDR2 (germline): SEHNR, FQNEAQ (reference sequence). There are 18 residues in the CDR3. Trimming took 2 bases from V and 3 from J; bases not matched to a gene: 9. This CDR3 reads CASSLIVGTSGGNYEQYF. CDR3 coding DNA: TGTGCCAGCAGCTTAATTGTAGGGACTAGCGGGGGTAACTACGAGCAGTACTTC.